The 20 T cell receptor beta chains presented below share a single source sample, sequenced in a study of T cell changes during pregnancy in multiple sclerosis. Profiling relied on immunoSEQ multiplex PCR, and the TCRdb table lists in-frame clones only, not all of them. The sample has around 37,000 clones; approximately 90% are singletons. Sequenced material: CD8+ T cells from peripheral blood mononuclear cells, taken in the third trimester of pregnancy. These receptors all come from a female donor with multiple sclerosis, enrolled in a pregnancy study.

The chain uses TRBV15 and TRBJ2-7; D might be TRBD2 (5 bases). This CDR3 is built from 13 residues. V was shortened by 5 bases and J by 3 bases, with 11 bases between the two germline ends. Per the germline V gene, CDR1 is LNHNV and CDR2 is YYDKDF (reference sequence). CDR3 loop: CATSAGWLYEQYF. In nucleotides, the CDR3 is TGTGCCACCAGCGCGGGTTGGCTCTACGAGCAGTACTTC.

The chain carries TRBV6-1 and TRBJ1-2; the match to TRBD1 covers 7 bases. Germline V gives CDR1 MNHNS, CDR2 SASEGT. Germline trimming cut 2 bases from V and 4 bases from J; bases unmatched to any gene: 4. There are 14 residues in the CDR3. The CDR3 region has the DNA TGTGCCAGCAGTGAAACTGACAGGGCCTATGGCTACACCTTC. It translates to CASSETDRAYGYTF.

The rearrangement links TRBV19 to TRBJ2-7, with D perhaps matching TRBD2 (7 bases). V lost 5 bases and J lost 1, with 18 bases in between. The CDR3 totals 16 residues. Germline CDR1 LNHDA, CDR2 SQIVND (reference sequence). CDR3 DNA sequence: TGTGCCAGTAGTCTCGCCGCGCGGGGGCCTTCCTACGAGCAGTACTTC. It codes for CASSLAARGPSYEQYF. Complete variable domain (other parts from reference TRBV19 and TRBJ2-7): DGGITQSPKYLFRKEGQNVTLSCEQNLNHDAMYWYRQDPGQGLRLIYYSQIVNDFQKGDIAEGYSVSREKKESFPLTVTSAQKNPTAFYLCASSLAARGPSYEQYFGPGTRLTVT.

This clone appeared a single time. CDR3 DNA sequence: TGTGCCAGTAGTATGGAGGGACAGGACAGCGAGCAGTACTTC. Translating it yields CASSMEGQDSEQYF. The J gene is TRBJ2-7, the V gene TRBV19; 8 nucleotides agree with TRBD1. V shed 3 bases and J 6 bases; nucleotides not matched to a gene: 7. The CDR3 extends over 14 amino acids. Germline CDR1 LNHDA, CDR2 SQIVND (reference sequence).

V and J are TRBV30 and TRBJ2-3; D gene unclear. Trimming removed 4 bases from V and 2 bases from J, with 10 bases in between. In germline, CDR1 is GTSNPN, CDR2 SVGIG (reference sequence). The CDR3 runs 13 residues. CDR3 sequence reads: CAWNYGDTDTQYF. In nucleotides, the CDR3 is TGTGCCTGGAACTACGGAGACACAGATACGCAGTATTTT. The entire variable domain, with the rest obtained from reference TRBV30 and TRBJ2-3, is as follows: SQTIHQWPATLVQPVGSPLSLECTVEGTSNPNLYWYRQAAGRGLQLLFYSVGIGQISSEVPQNLSASRPQDRQFILSSKKLLLSDSGFYLCAWNYGDTDTQYFGPGTRLTVL.

This clone showed up just a few times. The chain carries TRBV9 and TRBJ1-1; no clear D gene. Germline values: CDR1 SGDLS, CDR2 YYNGEE. Deletions cut 5 bases from V and 5 bases from J, with 7 bases between. This CDR3 comprises 11 residues. For the CDR3, the DNA is TGTGCCAGCAGTGCCGGGACTGAAGCTTTCTTT. Protein: CASSAGTEAFF.

The chain employs TRBV4-3 and TRBJ2-3, with D perhaps matching TRBD1 (5 bases). Per germline, CDR1 LGHNA and CDR2 YSLEER. The CDR3 runs to 16 residues. Trimming left V 6 bases short and J 1 base short, with 17 bases between. The chain's CDR3 is CASRTIRQGGTDTQYF. CDR3 sequence (DNA): TGCGCCAGCAGAACTATCCGCCAGGGCGGCACAGATACGCAGTATTTT.

The V call is TRBV28, the J call TRBJ1-2, with 9 nucleotides matching TRBD1. Losses at the gene ends were 5 bases for V and 7 bases for J; bases not matched to a gene: 8. Germline CDR1 is MDHEN and CDR2 is SYDVKM. CDR3 length equals 14 residues. DNA for the CDR3: TGTGCCAGCAGTCCACCAGGGACAGGGACTGGCTACACCTTC. This sequence encodes CASSPPGTGTGYTF.

V and J are TRBV9 and TRBJ2-5; 8 bases line up with TRBD2. CDR3 length equals 15 residues. The junction had 7 bases not matched to a gene; V was cut back by 4 bases and J by 2 bases. Germline V CDR1 and CDR2: SGDLS, YYNGEE. The CDR3 spells CASSPGGGLQETQYF. CDR3 nucleotide sequence: TGTGCCAGCAGCCCCGGCGGGGGGCTTCAAGAGACCCAGTACTTC.

V gene TRBV7-9 combines with J gene TRBJ2-7, with D maybe TRBD1 (5 bases). The CDR3 runs 12 residues. Germline V gene lookup returns CDR1 SEHNR and CDR2 FQNEAQ (reference sequence). V lost 6 bases to trimming and J lost 6 bases, with 12 bases between them. CDR3 amino acids: CASSPGLGEQYF. As DNA, the CDR3 is TGTGCCAGCAGTCCAGGGCTGGGCGAGCAGTACTTC.

The J gene is TRBJ1-1, the V gene TRBV16; tentative D call: TRBD1 (6 bases). Germline CDR1 is KGHSY and CDR2 is FQNENV. This CDR3 comprises 13 residues. Trimming shortened V by 2 bases and J by 6 bases, and 10 bases separated the two germline ends. CDR3 nucleotides: TGTGCCAGCAGCCAAGATGGGGGCCCTGAAGCTTTCTTT. Translating gives CASSQDGGPEAFF.

This chain joins TRBV7-9 and TRBJ2-2; D is possibly TRBD2 (6 bases). Trimming cost V 7 bases and J 1 base, with 16 bases left between them. Germline loops: CDR1 SEHNR, CDR2 FQNEAQ (reference sequence). This CDR3 spans 16 amino acids. The CDR3 DNA reads TGTGCCAGCACCCTTTATGGAGGGCTGAACACCGGGGAGCTGTTTTTT. Translating it yields CASTLYGGLNTGELFF. Full variable domain (remainder filled in from reference TRBV7-9 and TRBJ2-2): DTGVSQNPRHKITKRGQNVTFRCDPISEHNRLYWYRQTLGQGPEFLTYFQNEAQLEKSRLLSDRFSAERPKGSFSTLEIQRTEQGDSAMYLCASTLYGGLNTGELFFGEGSRLTVL.

The chain combines TRBV5-6 with TRBJ2-7; D remains ambiguous. Germline lookup yields CDR1 SGHDT and CDR2 YYEEEE. The CDR3 runs to 11 residues. The ends were cut back, 4 bases at V and 3 bases at J, with 5 bases in the middle. Written as DNA, the CDR3 is TGTGCCAGCAGCCTACGCTACGAGCAGTACTTC. It specifies CASSLRYEQYF.

This clone has a single count. The chain is built from TRBV6-5 and TRBJ1-2; 7 bases are a match to TRBD1. This CDR3 comprises 14 residues. V lost 4 bases, J lost 4 bases, and 6 bases stayed unmatched. Germline V CDR1 and CDR2: MNHEY, SVGAGI. For the CDR3, the DNA is TGTGCCAGCAGTTCGGGACAGTCTGGCTATGGCTACACCTTC. Translating it yields CASSSGQSGYGYTF.

The chain recombines TRBV28 with TRBJ2-1, with D perhaps TRBD1 (5 bases). This CDR3 is built from 15 residues. Germline CDR1 is MDHEN and CDR2 is SYDVKM. Deletions cut 4 bases from V and 6 bases from J, with 16 bases between. The CDR3 spells CASSWGLGQINEQFF. CDR3 bases: TGTGCCAGCAGTTGGGGCCTCGGGCAAATCAATGAGCAGTTCTTC. The full variable domain, with the rest looked up from reference TRBV28 and TRBJ2-1, is DVKVTQSSRYLVKRTGEKVFLECVQDMDHENMFWYRQDPGLGLRLIYFSYDVKMKEKGDIPEGYSVSREKKERFSLILESASTNQTSMYLCASSWGLGQINEQFFGPGTRLTVL.

The rearrangement links TRBV9 to TRBJ2-7, with 8 bases lining up with TRBD1. The CDR3 totals 15 residues. The germline V gene has CDR1 SGDLS and CDR2 YYNGEE. The V segment lost 0 bases and the J segment 2 bases; nucleotides outside the gene matches: 4. The CDR3 reads CASSVGGRGPYEQYF. The CDR3 DNA reads TGTGCCAGCAGCGTAGGGGGCAGGGGGCCCTACGAGCAGTACTTC.

The chain has TRBV27 and TRBJ2-4; tentatively, D is TRBD1 (6 bases). This CDR3 has 16 residues. Germline-derived CDR1 and CDR2 are MNHEY and SMNVEV (reference sequence). Trimming removed 5 bases from V and 4 bases from J, with 18 bases in between. The CDR3 here is CASSPFSYTGKNIQYF. The CDR3 DNA is TGTGCCAGCAGTCCATTCAGCTATACAGGGAAAAACATTCAGTACTTC.

The chain employs TRBV27 and TRBJ2-7, with TRBD2 identical over 8 bases. CDR3 length: 12 amino acids. The germline V gene has CDR1 MNHEY and CDR2 SMNVEV (reference sequence). V shed 9 bases and J 5 bases; nucleotides not matched to a gene: 6. DNA for the CDR3: TGTGCCAGTGGGCTCGGGGGGGACGAGCAGTACTTC. The encoded protein is CASGLGGDEQYF.

This chain connects TRBV7-3 to TRBJ2-7, with 9 nucleotides matching TRBD2. V shed 3 bases, J shed 7 bases, and the junction held 7 bases outside the gene matches. CDR3 size: 14 residues. Germline V lookup: CDR1 SGHTA, CDR2 FQGTGA. The CDR3 reads CASSFGGGAEEQYF. CDR3 nucleotides: TGTGCCAGCAGCTTCGGCGGGGGGGCGGAAGAGCAGTACTTC.

The rearrangement uses TRBV9 and TRBJ2-3, with 8 bases aligning to TRBD1. CDR1 is SGDLS and CDR2 is YYNGEE in the germline V gene. The CDR3 is 15 residues long. V trimming: 2 bases; J trimming: 2 bases; junction bases outside the gene matches: 4. The CDR3 loop reads CASSVTGASTDTQYF. The DNA for the CDR3 is TGTGCCAGCAGCGTGACAGGGGCGTCCACAGATACGCAGTATTTT.